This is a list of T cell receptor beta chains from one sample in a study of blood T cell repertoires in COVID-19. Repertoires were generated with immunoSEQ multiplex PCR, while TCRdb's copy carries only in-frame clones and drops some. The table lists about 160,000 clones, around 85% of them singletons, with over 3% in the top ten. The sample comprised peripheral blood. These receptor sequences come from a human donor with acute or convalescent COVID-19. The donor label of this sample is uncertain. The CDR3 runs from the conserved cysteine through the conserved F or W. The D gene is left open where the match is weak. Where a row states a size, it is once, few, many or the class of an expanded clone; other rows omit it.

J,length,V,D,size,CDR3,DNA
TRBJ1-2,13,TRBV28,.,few,CASSLQATYGYTF,TGTGCCAGCAGTTTACAGGCTACATATGGCTACACCTTC
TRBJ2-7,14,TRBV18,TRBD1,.,CASSPRTGAREQYF,TGTGCCAGCTCACCGCGGACAGGGGCCCGCGAGCAGTACTTC
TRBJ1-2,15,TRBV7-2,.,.,CASTLAPRGNYGYTF,TGTGCCAGCACCCTAGCCCCCCGCGGGAACTATGGCTACACCTTC
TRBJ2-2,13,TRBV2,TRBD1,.,CASRDREIGELFF,TGTGCCAGCAGGGACAGGGAGATTGGGGAGCTGTTTTTT
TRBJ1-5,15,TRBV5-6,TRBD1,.,CASSPRDRGFQPQHF,TGTGCCAGCAGCCCGCGGGACAGGGGATTTCAGCCCCAGCATTTT
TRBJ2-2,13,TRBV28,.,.,CASSRGPTGELFF,TGTGCCAGCTCGCGGGGGCCGACCGGGGAGCTGTTTTTT
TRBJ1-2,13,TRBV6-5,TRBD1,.,CASSSGTVYGYTF,TGTGCCAGCAGTTCCGGGACAGTCTATGGCTACACCTTC
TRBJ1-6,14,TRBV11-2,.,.,CASRRETPNSPLHF,TGTGCCAGCAGGCGGGAAACGCCTAATTCACCCCTCCACTTT
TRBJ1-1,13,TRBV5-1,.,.,CASSATVATEAFF,TGCGCCAGCAGCGCCACAGTGGCCACTGAAGCTTTCTTT
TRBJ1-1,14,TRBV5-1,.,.,CASRKGGENTEAFF,TGCGCCAGCAGGAAAGGGGGAGAGAACACTGAAGCTTTCTTT
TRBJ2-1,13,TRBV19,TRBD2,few,CASSKTGGNEQFF,TGTGCCAGTAGTAAAACGGGAGGGAATGAGCAGTTCTTC
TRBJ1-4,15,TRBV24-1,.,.,CAAGKKGGFGEKLFF,TGTGCCGCAGGGAAAAAAGGTGGATTCGGCGAAAAACTGTTTTTT
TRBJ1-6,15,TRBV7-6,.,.,CASSSNRDTNSPLHF,TGTGCCAGCAGCTCAAACAGGGACACCAATTCACCCCTCCACTTT
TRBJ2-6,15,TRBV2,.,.,CASLPEAPGANVLTF,TGTGCCAGCCTCCCTGAGGCCCCTGGGGCCAACGTCCTGACTTTC
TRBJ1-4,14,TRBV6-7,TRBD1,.,CASSYRGPNEKLFF,TGTGCCAGCAGTTACAGGGGGCCTAATGAAAAACTGTTTTTT
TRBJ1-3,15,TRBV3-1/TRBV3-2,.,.,CASSQGAISGNTIYF,TGTGCCAGCAGCCAAGGAGCTATCTCTGGAAACACCATATATTTT
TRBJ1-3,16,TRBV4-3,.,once,CASSRTGDSSGNTIYF,TGCGCCAGCAGCCGCACCGGGGATTCCTCTGGAAACACCATATATTTT
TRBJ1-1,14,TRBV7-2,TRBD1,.,CASSSLPGGAEAFF,TGTGCCAGCAGCTCCCTCCCAGGGGGAGCTGAAGCTTTCTTT
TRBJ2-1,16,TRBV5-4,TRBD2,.,CASSSTLQRGGHEQFF,TGTGCCAGCAGCTCGACCCTCCAGCGGGGGGGCCATGAGCAGTTCTTC
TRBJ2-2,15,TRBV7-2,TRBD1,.,CASSFRTGGPGELFF,TGTGCCAGCAGCTTCCGGACAGGGGGCCCCGGGGAGCTGTTTTTT
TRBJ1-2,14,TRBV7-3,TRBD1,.,CASSSGQGADGYTF,TGTGCCAGCAGCTCGGGACAGGGGGCAGATGGCTACACCTTC
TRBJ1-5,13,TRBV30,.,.,CAWDGDSNQPQHF,TGTGCCTGGGACGGTGATAGCAATCAGCCCCAGCATTTT
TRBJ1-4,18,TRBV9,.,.,CASSPDGGWGRTNEKLFF,TGTGCCAGCAGCCCGGATGGGGGGTGGGGTAGGACTAATGAAAAACTGTTTTTT
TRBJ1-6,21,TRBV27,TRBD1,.,CASSLLSGTGVVGSYNSPLHF,TGTGCCAGCAGTTTACTATCCGGGACAGGCGTCGTTGGGAGTTATAATTCACCCCTCCACTTT